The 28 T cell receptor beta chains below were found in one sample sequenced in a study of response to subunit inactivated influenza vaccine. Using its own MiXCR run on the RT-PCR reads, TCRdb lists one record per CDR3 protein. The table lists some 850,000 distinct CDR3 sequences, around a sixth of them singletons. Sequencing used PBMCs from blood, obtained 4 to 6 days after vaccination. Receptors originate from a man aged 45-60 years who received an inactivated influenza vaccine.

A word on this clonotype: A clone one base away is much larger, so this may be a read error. Here the CDR3 reads CATSAFGATAQYF. In DNA, the CDR3 is TGTGCCACCAGTGCTTTCGGCGCGACTGCGCAGTATTTT. The chain carries TRBV24-1 and TRBJ2-3; D remains ambiguous. The V gene lost 5 bases and the J gene lost 10 bases, with 15 bases spanning the gap. This CDR3 is 13 amino acids long. Germline V gives CDR1 KGHDR, CDR2 SFDVKD.

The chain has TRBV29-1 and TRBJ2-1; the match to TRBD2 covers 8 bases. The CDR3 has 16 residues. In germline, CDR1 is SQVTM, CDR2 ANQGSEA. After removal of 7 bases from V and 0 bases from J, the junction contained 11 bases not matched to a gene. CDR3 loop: CSAHGGGTFSYNEQFF. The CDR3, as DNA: TGCAGCGCTCACGGGGGGGGAACTTTCTCCTACAATGAGCAGTTCTTC.

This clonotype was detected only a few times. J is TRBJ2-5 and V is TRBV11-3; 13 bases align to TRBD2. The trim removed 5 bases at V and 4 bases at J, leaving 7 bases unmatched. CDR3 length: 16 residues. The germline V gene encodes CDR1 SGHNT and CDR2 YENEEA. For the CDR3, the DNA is TGTGCCAGCAGCCAGACCGGGACTAGCGGGACAGAGACCCAGTACTTC. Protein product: CASSQTGTSGTETQYF. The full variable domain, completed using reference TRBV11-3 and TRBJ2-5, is EAGVVQSPRYKIIEKKQPVAFWCNPISGHNTLYWYLQNLGQGPELLIRYENEEAVDDSQLPKDRFSAERLKGVDSTLKIQPAELGDSAVYLCASSQTGTSGTETQYFGPGTRLLVL.

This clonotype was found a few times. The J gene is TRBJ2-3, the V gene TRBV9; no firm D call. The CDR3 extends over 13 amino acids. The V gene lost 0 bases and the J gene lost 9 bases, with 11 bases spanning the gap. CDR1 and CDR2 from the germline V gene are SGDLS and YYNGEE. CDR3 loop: CASSVGAVGTQYF. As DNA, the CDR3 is TGTGCCAGCAGCGTAGGGGCAGTGGGCACGCAGTATTTT.

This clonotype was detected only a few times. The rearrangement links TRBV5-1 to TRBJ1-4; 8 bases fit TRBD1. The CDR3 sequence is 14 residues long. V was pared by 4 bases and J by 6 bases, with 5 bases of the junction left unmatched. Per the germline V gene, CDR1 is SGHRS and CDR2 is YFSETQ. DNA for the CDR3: TGCGCCAGCAGCACTGGACAGGGATATGAAAAACTGTTTTTT. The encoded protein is CASSTGQGYEKLFF.

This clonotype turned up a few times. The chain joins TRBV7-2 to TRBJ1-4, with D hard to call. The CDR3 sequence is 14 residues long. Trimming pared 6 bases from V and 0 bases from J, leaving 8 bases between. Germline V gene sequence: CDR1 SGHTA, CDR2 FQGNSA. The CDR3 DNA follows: TGTGCCAGCAGGATTACTGCAACTAATGAAAAACTGTTTTTT. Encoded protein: CASRITATNEKLFF.

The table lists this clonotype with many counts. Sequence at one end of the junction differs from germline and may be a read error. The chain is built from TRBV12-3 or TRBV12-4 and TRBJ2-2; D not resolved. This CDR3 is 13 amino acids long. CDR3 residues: CASSLGLTGELFF. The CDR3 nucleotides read TGTGCCAGCAGCTTAGGCCTCACCGGGGAGCTGTTTTTT.

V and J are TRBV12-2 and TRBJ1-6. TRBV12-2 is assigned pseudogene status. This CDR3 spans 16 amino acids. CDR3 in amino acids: CASRLVAGGETSPLHF. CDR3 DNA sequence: TGTGCAAGTCGCTTAGTAGCGGGGGGCGAGACCTCACCCCTCCACTTT.

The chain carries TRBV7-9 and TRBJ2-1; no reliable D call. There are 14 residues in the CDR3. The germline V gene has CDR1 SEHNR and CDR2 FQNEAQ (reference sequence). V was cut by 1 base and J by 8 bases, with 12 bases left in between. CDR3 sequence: CASSLEGLVDEQFF. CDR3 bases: TGTGCCAGCAGCTTAGAAGGCCTGGTTGATGAGCAGTTCTTC.

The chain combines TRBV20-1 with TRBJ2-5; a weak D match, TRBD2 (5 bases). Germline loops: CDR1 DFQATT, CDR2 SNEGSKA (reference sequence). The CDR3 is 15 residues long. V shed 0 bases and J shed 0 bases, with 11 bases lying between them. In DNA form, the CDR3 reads TGCAGTGCTAGAGATCTCCTAGCAAACCAAGAGACCCAGTACTTC. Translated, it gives CSARDLLANQETQYF.

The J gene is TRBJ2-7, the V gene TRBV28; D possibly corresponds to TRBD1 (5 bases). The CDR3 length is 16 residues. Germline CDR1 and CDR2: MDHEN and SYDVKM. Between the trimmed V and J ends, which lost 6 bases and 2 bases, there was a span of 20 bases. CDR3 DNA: TGTGCCAGCAGACGCAGACCCACAGGAACCCCCTACGAGCAGTACTTC. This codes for CASRRRPTGTPYEQYF.

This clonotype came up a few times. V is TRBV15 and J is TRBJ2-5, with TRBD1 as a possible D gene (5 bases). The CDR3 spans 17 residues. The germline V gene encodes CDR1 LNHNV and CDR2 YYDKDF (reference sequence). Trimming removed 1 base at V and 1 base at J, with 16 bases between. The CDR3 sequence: CATSRVFGASLQETQYF. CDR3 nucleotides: TGTGCCACCAGCAGAGTTTTTGGGGCCAGTCTCCAAGAGACCCAGTACTTC.

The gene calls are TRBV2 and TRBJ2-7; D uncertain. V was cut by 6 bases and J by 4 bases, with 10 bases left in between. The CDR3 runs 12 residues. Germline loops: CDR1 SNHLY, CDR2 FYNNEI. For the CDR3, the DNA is TGTGCCAGCAGCGCGACATCTTACGAGCAGTACTTC. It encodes CASSATSYEQYF.

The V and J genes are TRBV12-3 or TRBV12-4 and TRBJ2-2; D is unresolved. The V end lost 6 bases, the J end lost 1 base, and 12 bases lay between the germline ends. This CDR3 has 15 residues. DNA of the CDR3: TGTGCCAGCAGATATAACGCCCTGAACACCGGGGAGCTGTTTTTT. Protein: CASRYNALNTGELFF.

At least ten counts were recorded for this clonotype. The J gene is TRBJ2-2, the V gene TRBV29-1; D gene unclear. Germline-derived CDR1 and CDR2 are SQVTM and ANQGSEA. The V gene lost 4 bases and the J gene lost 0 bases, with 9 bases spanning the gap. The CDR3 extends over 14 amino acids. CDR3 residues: CSVARAANTGELFF. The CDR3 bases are TGCAGCGTTGCCCGGGCCGCGAACACCGGGGAGCTGTTTTTT.

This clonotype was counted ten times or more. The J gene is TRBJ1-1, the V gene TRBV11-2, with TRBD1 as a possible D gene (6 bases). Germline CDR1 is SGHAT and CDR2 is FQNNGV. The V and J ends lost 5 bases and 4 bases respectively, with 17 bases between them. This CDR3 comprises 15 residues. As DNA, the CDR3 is TGTGCCAGCAGCCCACACCGGGGGGCGGGCACTGAAGCTTTCTTT. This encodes CASSPHRGAGTEAFF. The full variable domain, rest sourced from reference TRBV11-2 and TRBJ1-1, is EAGVAQSPRYKIIEKRQSVAFWCNPISGHATLYWYQQILGQGPKLLIQFQNNGVVDDSQLPKDRFSAERLKGVDSTLKIQPAKLEDSAVYLCASSPHRGAGTEAFFGQGTRLTVV.

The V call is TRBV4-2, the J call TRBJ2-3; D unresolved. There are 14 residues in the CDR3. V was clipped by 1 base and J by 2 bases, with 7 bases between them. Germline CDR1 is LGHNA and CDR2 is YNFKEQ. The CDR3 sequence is CASSQGRFTDTQYF. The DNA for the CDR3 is TGTGCCAGCAGCCAAGGACGTTTCACAGATACGCAGTATTTT.

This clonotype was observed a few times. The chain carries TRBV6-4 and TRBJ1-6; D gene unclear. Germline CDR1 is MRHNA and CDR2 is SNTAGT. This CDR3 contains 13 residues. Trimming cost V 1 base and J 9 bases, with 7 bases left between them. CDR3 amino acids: CASSDFEGSPLHF. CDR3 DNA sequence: TGTGCCAGCAGTGACTTCGAGGGTTCACCCCTCCACTTT.

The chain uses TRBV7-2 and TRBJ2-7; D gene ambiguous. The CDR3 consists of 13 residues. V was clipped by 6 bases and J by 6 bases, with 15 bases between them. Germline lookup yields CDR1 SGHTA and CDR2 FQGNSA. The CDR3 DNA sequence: TGTGCCAGCAGTGACTTCTGGTCCACCGAGCAGTACTTC. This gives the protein CASSDFWSTEQYF.

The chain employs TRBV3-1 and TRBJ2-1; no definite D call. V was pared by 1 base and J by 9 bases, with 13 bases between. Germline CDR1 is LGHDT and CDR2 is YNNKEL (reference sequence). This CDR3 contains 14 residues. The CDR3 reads CASSQGSAFGEQFF. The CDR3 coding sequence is TGTGCCAGCAGCCAAGGATCGGCGTTCGGTGAGCAGTTCTTC.

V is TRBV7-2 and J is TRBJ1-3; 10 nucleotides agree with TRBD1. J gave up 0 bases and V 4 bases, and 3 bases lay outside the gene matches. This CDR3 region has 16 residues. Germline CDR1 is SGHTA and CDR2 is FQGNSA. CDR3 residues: CASSSGQGGSGNTIYF. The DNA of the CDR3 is TGTGCCAGCAGCTCCGGACAGGGGGGCTCTGGAAACACCATATATTTT.

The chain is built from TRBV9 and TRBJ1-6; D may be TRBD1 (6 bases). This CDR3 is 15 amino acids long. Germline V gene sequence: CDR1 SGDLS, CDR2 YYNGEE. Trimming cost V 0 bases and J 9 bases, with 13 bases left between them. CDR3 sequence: CASSVEGGSGSPLHF. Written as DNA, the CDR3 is TGTGCCAGCAGCGTAGAGGGGGGTAGCGGTTCACCCCTCCACTTT.

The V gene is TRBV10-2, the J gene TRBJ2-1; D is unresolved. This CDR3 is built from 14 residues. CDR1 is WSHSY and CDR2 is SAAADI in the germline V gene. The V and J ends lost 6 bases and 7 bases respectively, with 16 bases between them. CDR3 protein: CASRPLSGPNEQFF. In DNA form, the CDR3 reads TGCGCCAGCAGGCCTTTGTCTGGTCCGAATGAGCAGTTCTTC.

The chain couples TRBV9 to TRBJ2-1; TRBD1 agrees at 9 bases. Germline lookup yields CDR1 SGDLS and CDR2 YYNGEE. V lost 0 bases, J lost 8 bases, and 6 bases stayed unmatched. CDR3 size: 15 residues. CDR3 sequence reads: CASSVEDRGADEQFF. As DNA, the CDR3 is TGTGCCAGCAGCGTAGAAGACAGGGGGGCCGATGAGCAGTTCTTC.

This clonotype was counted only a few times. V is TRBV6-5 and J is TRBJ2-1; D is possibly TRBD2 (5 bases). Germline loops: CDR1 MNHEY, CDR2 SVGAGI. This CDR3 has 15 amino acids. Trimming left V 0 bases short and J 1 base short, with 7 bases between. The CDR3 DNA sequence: TGTGCCAGCAGTTACTCGTGGGAGTCCTACAATGAGCAGTTCTTC. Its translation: CASSYSWESYNEQFF.

This CDR3 is CASSQDFNRGRGSEAFF. The CDR3 DNA follows: TGTGCCAGCAGCCAAGATTTTAACAGGGGGCGCGGCTCTGAAGCTTTCTTT. The rearrangement links TRBV4-2 to TRBJ1-1; 9 nucleotides match TRBD1. The germline CDR1 and CDR2 sequences are LGHNA and YNFKEQ. V trimming: 0 bases; J trimming: 6 bases; junction bases outside the gene matches: 11. The length of the CDR3 is 17 residues.

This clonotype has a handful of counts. The CDR3 DNA is TGTGCCATCAGTGAGAATCAGCCATGGAATAATTCACCCCTCCACTTT. Amino acid sequence: CAISENQPWNNSPLHF. The chain carries TRBV10-3 and TRBJ1-6; D not certain. The germline V gene encodes CDR1 ENHRY and CDR2 SYGVKD. The ends were cut back, 2 bases at V and 5 bases at J, with 13 bases in the middle. CDR3 length: 16 amino acids.

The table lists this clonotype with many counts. Here the CDR3 reads CASSVEGALAYNEQFF. The CDR3 nucleotides read TGCGCCAGCAGCGTGGAGGGGGCTTTGGCCTACAATGAGCAGTTCTTC. The V gene is TRBV5-1, the J gene TRBJ2-1, with a tentative D call TRBD1 (7 bases). V gave up 4 bases and J gave up 2 bases, with 16 bases separating them. CDR1 is SGHRS, CDR2 YFSETQ, per germline. The CDR3 has 16 amino acids.